This TCR beta chain was identified in a study of T-cell reconstitution after alpha-beta-depleted transplantation in children. It was with unique molecular identifiers that the TCRbeta library was prepared. TCRdb fed the PCR reads into MiXCR, producing one record per CDR3 protein. The data contain roughly 500,000 distinct CDR3 sequences, roughly an eighth of them singletons. Trimming shortened V by 1 base and J by 2 bases, and 12 bases separated the two germline ends. The CDR3 spans 15 residues. Germline CDR1 LNHDA, CDR2 SQIVND (reference sequence). The chain recombines TRBV19 with TRBJ2-7, with D possibly TRBD2 on 6 matching bases. The receptor comes from a human donor who donated a stem cell graft to a child with combined immunodeficiency. The material was PBMCs from the stem cell graft donor, obtained from the stem cell graft. This CDR3 is CASSIVGGEAYEQYF. The CDR3 DNA reads as TGTGCCAGTAGTATAGTCGGCGGGGAAGCCTACGAGCAGTACTTC.